This T cell receptor (beta chain) was profiled in a study of T cells after yellow fever vaccination. Looking at the study overall: Fractions with few cells were prepared using SMART-Seq v4 Ultra Low Input. Overall study results and limits: Weaker overall was a secondary response that nonetheless peaked faster, on day 5 versus 15. Reappearing after the booster were most of the clones from primary vaccination (around 95% CD4, 75% to 90% CD8). Researchers noted that a small share of clonotypes showed up in both CD4 and CD8 compartments.

To note about this clonotype: Its antigen is still unknown.

This CDR3 region has 13 residues. Trimming took off 3 bases at V and 4 bases at J, with 9 bases between the two ends. CDR1 is SGHAT, CDR2 FQNNGV, per germline. TCRdb recomputed calls from the 5' RACE reads with MiXCR, one row per CDR3 protein. The table shows around 120,000 distinct CDR3 sequences, with roughly 15% occurring only once. The clonotype comes from a man aged 18 to 35 who received the YFV17D yellow fever vaccine. Sample: CD8+ T cells sorted from PBMCs, taken 5 days after the yellow fever booster vaccination. The rearrangement uses TRBV11-2 and TRBJ1-1; D is unclear. This CDR3 reads CASSLWVGTEAFF. CDR3 DNA sequence: TGTGCCAGCAGCTTGTGGGTCGGCACTGAAGCTTTCTTT.